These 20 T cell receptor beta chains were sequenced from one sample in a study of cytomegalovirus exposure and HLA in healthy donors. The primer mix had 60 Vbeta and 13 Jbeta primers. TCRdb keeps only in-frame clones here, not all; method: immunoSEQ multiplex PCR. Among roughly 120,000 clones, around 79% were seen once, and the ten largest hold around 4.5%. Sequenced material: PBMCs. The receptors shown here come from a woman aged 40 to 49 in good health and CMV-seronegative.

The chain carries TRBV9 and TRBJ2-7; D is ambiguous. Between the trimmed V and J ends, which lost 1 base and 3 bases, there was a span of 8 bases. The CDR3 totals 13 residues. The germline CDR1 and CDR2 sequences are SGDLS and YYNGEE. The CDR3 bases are TGTGCCAGCAGCGTATCACAGTTCTACGAGCAGTACTTC. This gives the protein CASSVSQFYEQYF. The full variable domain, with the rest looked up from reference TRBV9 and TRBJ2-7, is DSGVTQTPKHLITATGQRVTLRCSPRSGDLSVYWYQQSLDQGLQFLIQYYNGEERAKGNILERFSAQQFPDLHSELNLSSLELGDSALYFCASSVSQFYEQYFGPGTRLTVT.

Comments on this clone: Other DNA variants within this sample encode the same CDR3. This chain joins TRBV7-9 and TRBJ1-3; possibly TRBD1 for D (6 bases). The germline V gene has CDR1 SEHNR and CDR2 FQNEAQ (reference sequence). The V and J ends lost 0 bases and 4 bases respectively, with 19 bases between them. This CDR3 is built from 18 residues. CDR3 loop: CASSLAGIGGKPGNTIYF. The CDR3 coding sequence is TGTGCCAGCAGCTTAGCTGGGATTGGGGGCAAACCCGGAAACACCATATATTTT. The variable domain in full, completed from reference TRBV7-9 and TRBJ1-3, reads DTGVSQNPRHKITKRGQNVTFRCDPISEHNRLYWYRQTLGQGPEFLTYFQNEAQLEKSRLLSDRFSAERPKGSFSTLEIQRTEQGDSAMYLCASSLAGIGGKPGNTIYFGEGSWLTVV.

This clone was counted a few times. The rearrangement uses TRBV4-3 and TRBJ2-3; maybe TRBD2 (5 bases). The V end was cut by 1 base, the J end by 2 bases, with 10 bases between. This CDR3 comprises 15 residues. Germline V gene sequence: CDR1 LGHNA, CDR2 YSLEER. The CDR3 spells CASSQVPGNTDTQYF. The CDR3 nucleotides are TGCGCCAGCAGCCAAGTACCGGGGAACACAGATACGCAGTATTTT.

The CDR3 bases are TGTGCCAGCACGATCGGGGACAGGGGCGATTATGGCTACACCTTC. Its protein product is CASTIGDRGDYGYTF. The chain combines TRBV6-6 with TRBJ1-2; 10 bases are a match to TRBD1. Per the germline V gene, CDR1 is MNHNY and CDR2 is SVGAGI (reference sequence). The CDR3 consists of 15 residues. Germline trimming cut 7 bases from V and 5 bases from J; bases unmatched to any gene: 10.

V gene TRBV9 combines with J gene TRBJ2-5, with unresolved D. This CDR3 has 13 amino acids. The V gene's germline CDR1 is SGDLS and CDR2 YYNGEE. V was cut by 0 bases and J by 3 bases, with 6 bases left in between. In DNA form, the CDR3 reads TGTGCCAGCAGCGTAGCCCCGGAAGAGACCCAGTACTTC. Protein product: CASSVAPEETQYF.

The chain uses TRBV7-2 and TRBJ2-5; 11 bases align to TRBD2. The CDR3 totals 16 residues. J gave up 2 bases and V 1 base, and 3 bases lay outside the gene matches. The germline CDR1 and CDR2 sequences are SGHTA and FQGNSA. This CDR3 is CASSLVLAGGQETQYF. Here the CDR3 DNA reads TGTGCCAGCAGCTTAGTCCTAGCGGGGGGTCAAGAGACCCAGTACTTC.

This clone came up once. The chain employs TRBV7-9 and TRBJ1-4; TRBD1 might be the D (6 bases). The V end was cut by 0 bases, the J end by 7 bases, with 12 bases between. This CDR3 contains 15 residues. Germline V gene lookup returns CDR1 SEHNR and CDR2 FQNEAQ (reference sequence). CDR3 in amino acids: CASSLAVNRVEKLFF. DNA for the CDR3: TGTGCCAGCAGCTTAGCGGTTAACAGGGTTGAAAAACTGTTTTTT.

The CDR3 sequence: CASSRAGLNTGELFF. CDR3 bases: TGTGCCAGCAGTAGAGCGGGATTAAACACCGGGGAGCTGTTTTTT. V and J are TRBV27 and TRBJ2-2; 7 bases map to TRBD2. The germline V gene encodes CDR1 MNHEY and CDR2 SMNVEV (reference sequence). The V segment lost 5 bases and the J segment 2 bases; nucleotides outside the gene matches: 5. CDR3 length: 15 amino acids.

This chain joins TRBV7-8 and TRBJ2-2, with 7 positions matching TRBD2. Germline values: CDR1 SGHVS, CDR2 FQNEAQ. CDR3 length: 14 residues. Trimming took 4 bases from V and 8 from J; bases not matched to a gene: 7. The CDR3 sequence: CASSSGTTGGELFF. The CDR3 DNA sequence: TGTGCCAGCAGCTCCGGGACTACTGGGGGGGAGCTGTTTTTT. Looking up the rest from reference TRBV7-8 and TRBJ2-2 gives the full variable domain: GAGVSQSPRYKVAKRGQDVALRCDPISGHVSLFWYQQALGQGPEFLTYFQNEAQLDKSGLPSDRFFAERPEGSVSTLKIQRTQQEDSAVYLCASSSGTTGGELFFGEGSRLTVL.

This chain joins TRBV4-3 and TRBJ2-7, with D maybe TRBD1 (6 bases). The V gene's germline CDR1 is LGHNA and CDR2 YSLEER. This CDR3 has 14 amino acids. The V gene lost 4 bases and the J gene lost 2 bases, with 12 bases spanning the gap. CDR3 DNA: TGCGCCAGCAGCCGGGACACGACCCCCTACGAGCAGTACTTC. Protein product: CASSRDTTPYEQYF.

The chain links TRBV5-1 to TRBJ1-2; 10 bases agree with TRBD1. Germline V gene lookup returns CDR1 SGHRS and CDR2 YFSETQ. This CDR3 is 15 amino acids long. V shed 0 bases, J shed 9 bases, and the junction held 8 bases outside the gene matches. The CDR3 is CASSLASTGGDRYTF. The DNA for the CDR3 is TGCGCCAGCAGCTTGGCCTCGACAGGGGGCGATCGCTACACCTTC. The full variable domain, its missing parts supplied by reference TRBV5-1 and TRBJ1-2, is KAGVTQTPRYLIKTRGQQVTLSCSPISGHRSVSWYQQTPGQGLQFLFEYFSETQRNKGNFPGRFSGRQFSNSRSEMNVSTLELGDSALYLCASSLASTGGDRYTFGSGTRLTVV.

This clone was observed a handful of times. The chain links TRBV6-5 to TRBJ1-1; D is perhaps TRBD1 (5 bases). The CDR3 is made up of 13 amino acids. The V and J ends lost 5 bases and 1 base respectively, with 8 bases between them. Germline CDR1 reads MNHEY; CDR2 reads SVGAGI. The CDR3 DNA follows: TGTGCCAGCAGTGGAGGGACGAACACTGAAGCTTTCTTT. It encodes CASSGGTNTEAFF.

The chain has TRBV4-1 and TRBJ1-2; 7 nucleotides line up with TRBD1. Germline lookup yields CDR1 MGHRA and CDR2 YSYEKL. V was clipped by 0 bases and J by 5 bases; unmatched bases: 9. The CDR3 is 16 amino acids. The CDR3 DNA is TGCGCCAGCAGCCAAGATGTCTCGACAGGGCAATATGGCTACACCTTC. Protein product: CASSQDVSTGQYGYTF.

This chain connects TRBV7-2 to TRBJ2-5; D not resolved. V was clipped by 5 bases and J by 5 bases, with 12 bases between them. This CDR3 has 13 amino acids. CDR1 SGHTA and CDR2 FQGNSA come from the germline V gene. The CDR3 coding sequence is TGTGCCAGCAGCCCAGGCCCCAGCGAGACCCAGTACTTC. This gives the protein CASSPGPSETQYF.

The CDR3 DNA is TGTGCCAGCAGCGTCACAACCCCAGGACTAGCGGACTACAATGAGCAGTTCTTC. Translated: CASSVTTPGLADYNEQFF. V and J are TRBV9 and TRBJ2-1; 10 nucleotides align to TRBD2. From germline, CDR1 is SGDLS and CDR2 YYNGEE. The V gene end was trimmed by 2 bases and the J gene end by 3 bases; junction bases not matched to a gene: 11. The CDR3 sequence is 18 residues long. Combining the CDR3 with reference TRBV9 and TRBJ2-1 gives the whole variable domain DSGVTQTPKHLITATGQRVTLRCSPRSGDLSVYWYQQSLDQGLQFLIQYYNGEERAKGNILERFSAQQFPDLHSELNLSSLELGDSALYFCASSVTTPGLADYNEQFFGPGTRLTVL.

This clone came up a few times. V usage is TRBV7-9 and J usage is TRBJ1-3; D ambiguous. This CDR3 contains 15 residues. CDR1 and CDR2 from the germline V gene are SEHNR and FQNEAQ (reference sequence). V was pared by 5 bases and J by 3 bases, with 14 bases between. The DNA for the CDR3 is TGTGCCAGCAGCCCCCCGATGAGGTTTGGAAACACCATATATTTT. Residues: CASSPPMRFGNTIYF.

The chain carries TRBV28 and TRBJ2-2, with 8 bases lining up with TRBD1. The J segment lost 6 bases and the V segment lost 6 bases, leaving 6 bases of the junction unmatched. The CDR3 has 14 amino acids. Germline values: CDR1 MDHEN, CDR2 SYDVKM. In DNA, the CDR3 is TGTGCCAGCAGACAGACAGGGGCCCCCGGGGAGCTGTTTTTT. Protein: CASRQTGAPGELFF.

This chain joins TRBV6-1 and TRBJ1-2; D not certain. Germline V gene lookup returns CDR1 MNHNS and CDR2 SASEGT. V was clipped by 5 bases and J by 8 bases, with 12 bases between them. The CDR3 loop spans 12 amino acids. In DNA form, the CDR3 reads TGTGCCAGCAGTCTCTACGATAAAGGCTACACCTTC. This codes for CASSLYDKGYTF.

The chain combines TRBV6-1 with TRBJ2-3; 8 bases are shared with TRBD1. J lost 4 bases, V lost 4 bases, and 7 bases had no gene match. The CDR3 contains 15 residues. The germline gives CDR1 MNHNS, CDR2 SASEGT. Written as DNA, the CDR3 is TGTGCCAGCAGTGTCAGCAGGGGGCTGGCAGATACGCAGTATTTT. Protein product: CASSVSRGLADTQYF.

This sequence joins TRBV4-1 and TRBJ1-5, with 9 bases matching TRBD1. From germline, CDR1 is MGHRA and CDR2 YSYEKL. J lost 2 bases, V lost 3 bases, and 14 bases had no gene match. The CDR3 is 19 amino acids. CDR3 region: CASSQWWTGAGFGNQPQHF. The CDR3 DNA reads TGCGCCAGCAGCCAGTGGTGGACAGGGGCGGGATTCGGCAATCAGCCCCAGCATTTT.